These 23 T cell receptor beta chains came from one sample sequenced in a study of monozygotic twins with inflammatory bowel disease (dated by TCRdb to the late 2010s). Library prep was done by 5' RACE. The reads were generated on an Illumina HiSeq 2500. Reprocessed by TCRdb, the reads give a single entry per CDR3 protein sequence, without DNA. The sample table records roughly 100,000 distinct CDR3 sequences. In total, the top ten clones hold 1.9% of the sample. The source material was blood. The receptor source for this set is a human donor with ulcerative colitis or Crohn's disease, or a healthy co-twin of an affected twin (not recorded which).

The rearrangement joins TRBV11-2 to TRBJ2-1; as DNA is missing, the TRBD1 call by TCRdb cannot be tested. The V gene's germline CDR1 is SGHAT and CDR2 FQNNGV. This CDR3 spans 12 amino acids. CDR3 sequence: CASTWRGDEQFF.

This CDR3 is CASSEMDVVSSRYQVGELFF. This sequence joins TRBV2 and TRBJ2-2; no DNA is available, so the TRBD1 call from TCRdb remains unchecked. The germline V gene has CDR1 SNHLY and CDR2 FYNNEI. The CDR3 runs 20 residues.

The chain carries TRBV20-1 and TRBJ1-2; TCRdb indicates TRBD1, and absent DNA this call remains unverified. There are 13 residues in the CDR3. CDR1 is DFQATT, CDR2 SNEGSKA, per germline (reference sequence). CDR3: CSAVGGSGYGYTF.

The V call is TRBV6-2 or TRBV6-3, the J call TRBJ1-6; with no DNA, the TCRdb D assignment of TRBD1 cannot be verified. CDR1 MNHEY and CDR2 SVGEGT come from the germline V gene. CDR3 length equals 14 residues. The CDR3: CASTPMGTTSPLHF.

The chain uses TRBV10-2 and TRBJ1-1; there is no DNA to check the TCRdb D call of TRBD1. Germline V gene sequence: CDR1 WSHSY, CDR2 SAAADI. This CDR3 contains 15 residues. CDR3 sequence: CASSDRTAMNTEAFF.

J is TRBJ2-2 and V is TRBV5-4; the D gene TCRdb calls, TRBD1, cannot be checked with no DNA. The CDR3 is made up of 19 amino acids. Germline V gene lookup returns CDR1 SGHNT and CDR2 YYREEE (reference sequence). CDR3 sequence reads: CASSLASGLGQGSTGELFF.

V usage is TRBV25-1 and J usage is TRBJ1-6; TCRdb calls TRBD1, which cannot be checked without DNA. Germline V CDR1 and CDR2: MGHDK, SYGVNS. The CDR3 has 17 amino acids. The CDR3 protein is CASSDVGVGSYNSPLHF.

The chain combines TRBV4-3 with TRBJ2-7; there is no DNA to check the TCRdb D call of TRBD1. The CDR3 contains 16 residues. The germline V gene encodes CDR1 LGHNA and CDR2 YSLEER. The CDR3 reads CASSQDKWTGSDEQYF.

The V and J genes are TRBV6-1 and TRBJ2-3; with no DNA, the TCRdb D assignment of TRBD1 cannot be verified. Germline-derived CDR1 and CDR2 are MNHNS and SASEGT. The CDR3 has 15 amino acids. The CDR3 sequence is CASTQRGGSTDTQYF.

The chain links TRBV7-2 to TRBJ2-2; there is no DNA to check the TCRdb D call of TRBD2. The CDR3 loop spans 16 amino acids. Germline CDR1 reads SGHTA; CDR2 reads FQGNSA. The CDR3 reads CASSLRLAVNTGELFF.

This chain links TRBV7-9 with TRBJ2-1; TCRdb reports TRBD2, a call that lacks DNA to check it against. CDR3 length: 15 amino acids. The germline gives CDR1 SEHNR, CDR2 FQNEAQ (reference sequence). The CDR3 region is CASSRTSGPYNEQFF.

This chain's CDR3 is CAWSRGRQGNGAFF. The chain links TRBV30 to TRBJ1-1; the TRBD1 assignment by TCRdb is unverifiable without DNA. This CDR3 comprises 14 residues. The germline CDR1 and CDR2 sequences are GTSNPN and SVGIG (reference sequence). Together with reference TRBV30 and TRBJ1-1, the CDR3 gives the full variable domain: SQTIHQWPATLVQPVGSPLSLECTVEGTSNPNLYWYRQAAGRGLQLLFYSVGIGQISSEVPQNLSASRPQDRQFILSSKKLLLSDSGFYLCAWSRGRQGNGAFFGQGTRLTVV.

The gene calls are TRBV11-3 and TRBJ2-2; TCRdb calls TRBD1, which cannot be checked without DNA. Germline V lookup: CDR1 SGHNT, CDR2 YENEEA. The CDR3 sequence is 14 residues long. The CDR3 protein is CASSRGTVNGELFF.

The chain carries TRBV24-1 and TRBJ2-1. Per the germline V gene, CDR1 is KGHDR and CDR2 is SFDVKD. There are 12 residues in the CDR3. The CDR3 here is CAAGGSYNEQFF.

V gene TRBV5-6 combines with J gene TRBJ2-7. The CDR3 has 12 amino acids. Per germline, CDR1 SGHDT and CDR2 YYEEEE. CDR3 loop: CASSFPDYEQYF.

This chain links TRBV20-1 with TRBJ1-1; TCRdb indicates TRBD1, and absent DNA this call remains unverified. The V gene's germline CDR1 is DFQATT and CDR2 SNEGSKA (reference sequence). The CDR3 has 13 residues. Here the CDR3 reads CSARRGVDAEAFF.

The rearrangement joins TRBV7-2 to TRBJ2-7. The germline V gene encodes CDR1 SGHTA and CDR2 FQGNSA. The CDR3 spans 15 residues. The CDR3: CASSFVVESSYEQYF.

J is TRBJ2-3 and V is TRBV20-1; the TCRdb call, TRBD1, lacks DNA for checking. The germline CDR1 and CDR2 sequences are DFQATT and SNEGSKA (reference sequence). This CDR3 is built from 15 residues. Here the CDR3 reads CSARDGTGDSDTQYF.

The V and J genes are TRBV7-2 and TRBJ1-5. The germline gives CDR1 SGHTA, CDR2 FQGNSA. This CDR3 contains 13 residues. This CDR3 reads CASSLGVYQPQHF.

CDR3 amino acids: CASSATYNEQFF. The chain is built from TRBV12-3 or TRBV12-4 and TRBJ2-1. The CDR3 extends over 12 amino acids.

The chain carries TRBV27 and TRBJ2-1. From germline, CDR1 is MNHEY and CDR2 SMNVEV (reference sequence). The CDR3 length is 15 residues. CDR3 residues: CASSHRSYSYNEQFF.

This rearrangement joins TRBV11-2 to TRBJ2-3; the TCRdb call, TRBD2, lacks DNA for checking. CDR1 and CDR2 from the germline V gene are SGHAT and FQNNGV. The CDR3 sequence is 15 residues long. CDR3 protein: CASSSTAGGIDTQYF.

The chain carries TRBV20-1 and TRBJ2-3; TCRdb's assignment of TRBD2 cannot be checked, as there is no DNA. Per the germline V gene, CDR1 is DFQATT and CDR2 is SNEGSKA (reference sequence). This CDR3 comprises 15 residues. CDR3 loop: CSVPGLAASTDTQYF.